A selection of T cell receptor beta chains follows, all from one sample in a study of T cells in tumors after PD-1 blockade. The data were produced by immunoSEQ multiplex PCR, yet TCRdb's version contains in-frame clones alone and is incomplete. The table shows about 47,000 clones, with more than 70% occurring only once. The sample consisted of PBMCs, taken before anti-PD-1 treatment. All receptors come from a human donor with basal cell carcinoma. CDR3s include the opening cysteine and the closing phenylalanine or tryptophan. The order of the fields is CDR3 DNA, CDR3 protein, V gene, CDR3 length, clone size, D gene, J gene. A D gene is named only where the DNA matches it firmly. Size tells how often a clone was seen (once, few, many) or the class of an expanded clone, and some rows leave it out.

DNA: TGCGCCAGCAGACTTCTAGCGGAACTACATTATGAGCAGTTCTTC; CDR3: CASRLLAELHYEQFF; V: TRBV5-1; length: 15; size: NA; D: TRBD2; J: TRBJ2-1
DNA: TGTGCCAGCAGCTTGATGGGGACAGTCACCTACGAGCAGTACTTC; CDR3: CASSLMGTVTYEQYF; V: TRBV28; length: 15; size: NA; D: TRBD1; J: TRBJ2-7
DNA: TGTGCCAGCAGTGTTACTAGCGGCGGATACAATGAGCAGTTCTTC; CDR3: CASSVTSGGYNEQFF; V: TRBV3-1/TRBV3-2; length: 15; size: once; D: TRBD2; J: TRBJ2-1
DNA: TGTGCCAGCAGTTTGGCGACTAGCCCCGCCTACAATGAGCAGTTCTTC; CDR3: CASSLATSPAYNEQFF; V: TRBV27; length: 16; size: once; D: TRBD2; J: TRBJ2-1
DNA: TGTGCCAGTGTTCAGAGCTCTGGGGCCAACGTCCTGACTTTC; CDR3: CASVQSSGANVLTF; V: TRBV19; length: 14; size: NA; D: NA; J: TRBJ2-6
DNA: TGTGCCAGCACAGATCAGGGGGGTAATGAGCAGTTCTTC; CDR3: CASTDQGGNEQFF; V: TRBV6-5; length: 13; size: NA; D: NA; J: TRBJ2-1
DNA: TGTGCCAGTACCGACTGGACAGGCAACTATGGCTACACCTTC; CDR3: CASTDWTGNYGYTF; V: TRBV19; length: 14; size: NA; D: TRBD1; J: TRBJ1-2
DNA: TGTGCCAGCAGCCAAGTTGGGACCATATATTTT; CDR3: CASSQVGTIYF; V: TRBV3-1/TRBV3-2; length: 11; size: NA; D: NA; J: TRBJ1-3
DNA: TGTGCCAGCAGCTCAGTGGGGGTCAACGAGCAGTACTTC; CDR3: CASSSVGVNEQYF; V: TRBV3-1/TRBV3-2; length: 13; size: NA; D: NA; J: TRBJ2-7
DNA: TGTGCCAGCAGCTTGGCCGGTTGGGGGACGAACACCGGGGAGCTGTTTTTT; CDR3: CASSLAGWGTNTGELFF; V: TRBV5-6; length: 17; size: NA; D: NA; J: TRBJ2-2
DNA: TGTGCCAGCAGTCCCGACAGGGGATCGTGGCAGCCCCAGCATTTT; CDR3: CASSPDRGSWQPQHF; V: TRBV2; length: 15; size: NA; D: TRBD1; J: TRBJ1-5
DNA: TGTGCCAGCAGCCTCCGACAGGGGGAGACCCAGTACTTC; CDR3: CASSLRQGETQYF; V: TRBV7-6; length: 13; size: NA; D: TRBD1; J: TRBJ2-5
DNA: TGTGCCAGCTCGCAGAGTCCGGGACCAGGAGGGACTTTCTTT; CDR3: CASSQSPGPGGTFF; V: TRBV18; length: 14; size: NA; D: NA; J: TRBJ1-1
DNA: TGTGCCAGCAGCCTGGGGACCTGGGCCAATGAGCAGTTCTTC; CDR3: CASSLGTWANEQFF; V: TRBV9; length: 14; size: many; D: NA; J: TRBJ2-1
DNA: TGTGCCAGCATAGTAGGGTGGGCGAACTATGGCTACACCTTC; CDR3: CASIVGWANYGYTF; V: TRBV2; length: 14; size: NA; D: NA; J: TRBJ1-2
DNA: TGTGCCAGCACGACGGGACAGGGCTCCCCCCAGCATTTT; CDR3: CASTTGQGSPQHF; V: TRBV6-5; length: 13; size: NA; D: TRBD1; J: TRBJ1-5
DNA: TGTGCCAGCAGCTTGGAGGGGACAGCGAACGCGAACACCGGGGAGCTGTTTTTT; CDR3: CASSLEGTANANTGELFF; V: TRBV5-5; length: 18; size: NA; D: TRBD1; J: TRBJ2-2
DNA: TGTGCCAGCAGTACCCTTTCTAGCGGGGATTTGTACAATGAGCAGTTCTTC; CDR3: CASSTLSSGDLYNEQFF; V: TRBV27; length: 17; size: NA; D: TRBD2; J: TRBJ2-1
DNA: TGTGCCAGCAGCCAAATAGGAGGGGGCGCTAGAGGCGGGGAGCTGTTTTTT; CDR3: CASSQIGGGARGGELFF; V: TRBV3-1/TRBV3-2; length: 17; size: NA; D: NA; J: TRBJ2-2
DNA: TGTGCCAGCAGCCCAAGACAGGGAATAGACACTGAAGCTTTCTTT; CDR3: CASSPRQGIDTEAFF; V: TRBV7-9; length: 15; size: NA; D: TRBD1; J: TRBJ1-1
DNA: TGTGCCAGCCGGGACACCATGAACACTGAAGCTTTCTTT; CDR3: CASRDTMNTEAFF; V: TRBV2; length: 13; size: NA; D: NA; J: TRBJ1-1
DNA: TGTGCCAGCAGGCCGGGTCCTTCGGGTGGGGAGCTGTTTTTT; CDR3: CASRPGPSGGELFF; V: TRBV2; length: 14; size: once; D: NA; J: TRBJ2-2
DNA: TGCAGCGCCGGGACAGCCAGGCACGGGCAGTACTTC; CDR3: CSAGTARHGQYF; V: TRBV29-1; length: 12; size: NA; D: TRBD1; J: TRBJ2-7
DNA: TGTGCCAGCAGTTACTCGGATTCGGTTGGCGGCTACACCTTC; CDR3: CASSYSDSVGGYTF; V: TRBV6-5; length: 14; size: NA; D: NA; J: TRBJ1-2
DNA: TGCGCCAGCAGCTTGACAGGCACCGGAGCTTTCTTT; CDR3: CASSLTGTGAFF; V: TRBV5-1; length: 12; size: once; D: NA; J: TRBJ1-1
DNA: TGCGCCAGCAGCCGGGACTATGGCTACACCTTC; CDR3: CASSRDYGYTF; V: TRBV4-1; length: 11; size: NA; D: NA; J: TRBJ1-2
DNA: TGCGCCAGCAGCTTGGAAGGGACGGGTGACACCGGGGAGCTGTTTTTT; CDR3: CASSLEGTGDTGELFF; V: TRBV5-1; length: 16; size: NA; D: NA; J: TRBJ2-2
DNA: TGTGCCAGCAGATGGGGGAACGCTGGAACTGGAAACACCATATATTTT; CDR3: CASRWGNAGTGNTIYF; V: TRBV28; length: 16; size: once; D: NA; J: TRBJ1-3
DNA: TGCGCCAGCAGCCTTCGTGGTAGCAGAGAGACCCAGTACTTC; CDR3: CASSLRGSRETQYF; V: TRBV5-1; length: 14; size: NA; D: NA; J: TRBJ2-5
DNA: TGCGCCAGCAGACCAGGCGGATCGGGCAATGAGCAGTTCTTC; CDR3: CASRPGGSGNEQFF; V: TRBV5-1; length: 14; size: NA; D: NA; J: TRBJ2-1
DNA: TGTGCCAGTAGTATAGTCCAGGGTAAGAACACTGAAGCTTTCTTT; CDR3: CASSIVQGKNTEAFF; V: TRBV19; length: 15; size: NA; D: NA; J: TRBJ1-1
DNA: TGCGCCAGCAGCCTCGGACAGGGGAACAGCTTCAATGAGCAGTTCTTC; CDR3: CASSLGQGNSFNEQFF; V: TRBV5-1; length: 16; size: NA; D: TRBD1; J: TRBJ2-1
DNA: TGTGCCAGCAGTTGGGGGGGTGGCTACACCTTC; CDR3: CASSWGGGYTF; V: TRBV28; length: 11; size: NA; D: NA; J: TRBJ1-2
DNA: TGTGCCAGCTCACCACGAATTGACCAAAGCTATGGCTACACCTTC; CDR3: CASSPRIDQSYGYTF; V: TRBV18; length: 15; size: NA; D: NA; J: TRBJ1-2
DNA: TGCGCCAGCAGGGGTGGGGTTTCTAGCACAGATACGCAGTATTTT; CDR3: CASRGGVSSTDTQYF; V: TRBV5-1; length: 15; size: few; D: NA; J: TRBJ2-3
DNA: TGTGCCAGCTCACCACAGGGGGCCCTTACACATTCACCCCTCCACTTT; CDR3: CASSPQGALTHSPLHF; V: TRBV18; length: 16; size: NA; D: TRBD1; J: TRBJ1-6
DNA: TGTGCCATCAGTGCGCGGGTCCAAGAGACCCAGTACTTC; CDR3: CAISARVQETQYF; V: TRBV10-3; length: 13; size: NA; D: NA; J: TRBJ2-5
DNA: TGTGCCAGCAGCCCCGCTGGACCCTACGAGCAGTACTTC; CDR3: CASSPAGPYEQYF; V: TRBV5-6; length: 13; size: NA; D: NA; J: TRBJ2-7
DNA: TGCGCCAGCAGCCAAGGGCTGAGTCAGCCCCAGCATTTT; CDR3: CASSQGLSQPQHF; V: TRBV4-1; length: 13; size: few; D: NA; J: TRBJ1-5
DNA: TGTGCCAGCAGTGAATGGGGGAGTTGGGAGACCCAGTACTTC; CDR3: CASSEWGSWETQYF; V: TRBV6-1; length: 14; size: NA; D: NA; J: TRBJ2-5
DNA: TGTGCCAGCAGTTTATTTCGGGACACGGCCCAGCATTTT; CDR3: CASSLFRDTAQHF; V: TRBV27; length: 13; size: NA; D: NA; J: TRBJ1-5
DNA: TGTGCCTGGAGCTTAAGGTGGAACACTGAAGCTTTCTTT; CDR3: CAWSLRWNTEAFF; V: TRBV30; length: 13; size: medium-sized; D: NA; J: TRBJ1-1
DNA: TGCGCCAGCAGCCCGAACCGGGACAGCCGAGGGAATGAGCAGTTCTTC; CDR3: CASSPNRDSRGNEQFF; V: TRBV5-1; length: 16; size: NA; D: TRBD1; J: TRBJ2-1
DNA: TGCGCCAGCAGCATAGGAGGGGACTATGGCTACACCTTC; CDR3: CASSIGGDYGYTF; V: TRBV5-1; length: 13; size: NA; D: NA; J: TRBJ1-2
DNA: TGTGCCAGCCGGGGGGACTATGGCTACACCTTC; CDR3: CASRGDYGYTF; V: TRBV6-5; length: 11; size: NA; D: NA; J: TRBJ1-2
DNA: TGTGCCAGCTCACCATTCCTTGGGTCCAAATCCGGGGAGCTGTTTTTT; CDR3: CASSPFLGSKSGELFF; V: TRBV18; length: 16; size: once; D: NA; J: TRBJ2-2
DNA: TGTGCCACCCGTGAGGGGGCTAGCGGGGCCCCCTACGAGCAGTACTTC; CDR3: CATREGASGAPYEQYF; V: TRBV19; length: 16; size: few; D: TRBD2; J: TRBJ2-7
DNA: TGTGCCTGGAGTGTACACCTGGGACAGGGGGCGAAAAAACTGTTTTTT; CDR3: CAWSVHLGQGAKKLFF; V: TRBV30; length: 16; size: NA; D: TRBD1; J: TRBJ1-4
DNA: TGTGCCAGCAGTCTGGACAGGGGGGACTATGGCTACACCTTC; CDR3: CASSLDRGDYGYTF; V: TRBV28; length: 14; size: NA; D: TRBD1; J: TRBJ1-2
DNA: TGTGCCAGCAGTCACCAGGGTCTTGAAGCTTTCTTT; CDR3: CASSHQGLEAFF; V: TRBV28; length: 12; size: few; D: NA; J: TRBJ1-1
DNA: TGCAGCGTTGACAGGGGCTCCTACGAGCAGTACTTC; CDR3: CSVDRGSYEQYF; V: TRBV29-1; length: 12; size: NA; D: NA; J: TRBJ2-7
DNA: TGTGCAACCCAGCGGGGGTCGACCTACGAGCAGTACTTC; CDR3: CATQRGSTYEQYF; V: TRBV3-1/TRBV3-2; length: 13; size: NA; D: TRBD2; J: TRBJ2-7
DNA: TGTGCCACCAGTGATCAAACTAGCGGGGCCTTATCGGATGAGCAGTTCTTC; CDR3: CATSDQTSGALSDEQFF; V: TRBV24-1; length: 17; size: NA; D: TRBD2; J: TRBJ2-1
DNA: TGTGCCAGCAGCTATAGGGACGGTGGCTACGAGCAGTACTTC; CDR3: CASSYRDGGYEQYF; V: TRBV5-4; length: 14; size: NA; D: NA; J: TRBJ2-7